These T cell receptor beta chains were read from a single sample in a study of cytomegalovirus exposure and HLA in healthy donors. Sequencing used immunoSEQ multiplex PCR; TCRdb keeps in-frame clones, though not all of them. The sample holds about 88,000 clones. Sequenced material: PBMCs. All receptors come from a girl aged 5 to 17 in good health and CMV-seropositive. CDR3s include the opening cysteine and the closing phenylalanine or tryptophan. Fields, in order: D gene, J gene, V gene, CDR3 protein, CDR3 DNA. A D gene is named only where the DNA matches it firmly.

- TRBJ1-1 TRBV5-1 CASSLVGTEAFF TGCGCCAGCAGCTTGGTCGGCACTGAAGCTTTCTTT
- TRBJ1-3 TRBV5-6 CASSLVVGQRNTIYF TGTGCCAGCAGCTTGGTGGTGGGGCAAAGAAACACCATATATTTT
- TRBJ2-5 TRBV4-3 CASSPRTVETQYF TGCGCCAGCAGCCCACGGACTGTGGAGACCCAGTACTTC
TRBD2 TRBJ2-1 TRBV9 CASSSIGWGSGGIKSYNEQFF TGTGCCAGCAGCTCTATCGGATGGGGTAGCGGGGGAATTAAATCCTACAATGAGCAGTTCTTC
TRBD1 TRBJ1-6 TRBV11-2 CASRPGTVGSPLHF TGTGCCAGCAGACCCGGGACAGTAGGATCACCCCTCCACTTT
- TRBJ1-6 TRBV9 CASSPQGGVNNSPLHF TGTGCCAGCAGCCCCCAGGGAGGGGTTAATAATTCACCCCTCCACTTT
- TRBJ2-7 TRBV10-3 CAISEGGVGAGEQYF TGTGCCATCAGTGAGGGAGGTGTAGGTGCGGGAGAGCAGTACTTC
TRBD1 TRBJ2-3 TRBV2 CASIDRGFTDTQYF TGTGCCAGCATCGACAGGGGGTTCACAGATACGCAGTATTTT
- TRBJ1-1 TRBV4-3 CASSTQSDTEAFF TGCGCCAGCAGCACCCAATCAGACACTGAAGCTTTCTTT
- TRBJ1-1 TRBV29-1 CSVLSDLNTEAFF TGCAGCGTTTTATCTGATCTAAACACTGAAGCTTTCTTT
TRBD1 TRBJ2-7 TRBV7-6 CASSKTDRVGPYEQYF TGTGCCAGCAGCAAAACGGACAGGGTGGGTCCCTACGAGCAGTACTTC
- TRBJ1-5 TRBV6-6 CASSLDSYHSNQPQHF TGTGCCAGCAGCCTCGACAGTTATCATAGCAATCAGCCCCAGCATTTT
- TRBJ1-3 TRBV4-1 CASSQVGGSFSGNTIYF TGCGCCAGCAGCCAAGTTGGCGGCAGCTTCTCTGGAAACACCATATATTTT
- TRBJ2-2 TRBV2 CASTRGHTGELFF TGTGCCAGCACAAGGGGCCACACCGGGGAGCTGTTTTTT
TRBD1 TRBJ2-7 TRBV5-1 CASSLTTGQGTYEQYF TGCGCCAGCAGCTTGACTACGGGACAGGGGACCTACGAGCAGTACTTC
- TRBJ1-1 TRBV4-3 CASSAGRGSEAFF TGCGCCAGCAGTGCAGGGAGGGGCTCCGAAGCTTTCTTT
- TRBJ2-2 TRBV19 CASSVNTGELFF TGTGCCAGTAGTGTAAACACCGGGGAGCTGTTTTTT
- TRBJ2-3 TRBV5-1 CASSHGSVRVDTQYF TGCGCCAGCAGCCACGGTTCCGTACGGGTGGATACGCAGTATTTT
- TRBJ1-2 TRBV30 CAWQAYVYGYTF TGTGCCTGGCAAGCGTATGTCTATGGCTACACCTTC
TRBD1 TRBJ1-6 TRBV14 CASSQTGQRNSPLHF TGTGCCAGCAGCCAAACGGGACAGAGAAATTCACCCCTCCACTTT
- TRBJ2-1 TRBV7-3 CASSPGLGGEQFF TGTGCCAGCAGCCCGGGTTTGGGGGGTGAGCAGTTCTTC
- TRBJ2-7 TRBV11-2 CASSFARGEQYF TGTGCCAGCAGCTTTGCCAGGGGCGAGCAGTACTTC
TRBD1 TRBJ1-6 TRBV2 CARASGGHFDSPLHF TGTGCCAGGGCATCAGGGGGACACTTCGATTCACCCCTCCACTTT
TRBD2 TRBJ2-5 TRBV6-1 CASSESGGAVSETQYF TGTGCCAGCAGTGAAAGCGGGGGGGCCGTTTCCGAGACCCAGTACTTC
- TRBJ1-2 TRBV18 CASSPRGLTDRNYGYTF TGTGCCAGCTCACCAAGGGGCTTGACCGACAGAAACTATGGCTACACCTTC
- TRBJ1-1 TRBV7-2 CASSSRQVNTEAFF TGTGCCAGCAGCTCCAGACAGGTGAACACTGAAGCTTTCTTT
TRBD1 TRBJ1-5 TRBV2 CATTTGESQPQHF TGTGCCACCACAACAGGGGAGAGTCAGCCCCAGCATTTT
TRBD1 TRBJ2-3 TRBV5-1 CASSPGQGGTDTQYF TGCGCCAGCAGCCCCGGACAGGGAGGTACAGATACGCAGTATTTT
TRBD2 TRBJ2-3 TRBV6-4 CASSDLAGARTDTQYF TGTGCCAGCAGTGACTTAGCGGGGGCCCGCACAGATACGCAGTATTTT
- TRBJ2-1 TRBV7-9 CASSPDSYNEQFF TGTGCCAGCAGCCCAGACAGTTACAATGAGCAGTTCTTC
TRBD1 TRBJ1-2 TRBV7-9 CASSSPQGWYGYTF TGTGCCAGCAGCTCACCACAGGGGTGGTATGGCTACACCTTC
- TRBJ1-5 TRBV6-5 CASSFSGLQPQHF TGTGCCAGCAGTTTTAGTGGGCTTCAGCCCCAGCATTTT
- TRBJ2-3 TRBV6-5 CASGGTASTDTQYF TGTGCCAGCGGAGGGACAGCCAGCACAGATACGCAGTATTTT
- TRBJ1-1 TRBV19 CASTRRGANTEAFF TGTGCCAGCACCAGGAGGGGAGCGAACACTGAAGCTTTCTTT
TRBD1 TRBJ1-5 TRBV5-1 CASSPGGVGQPQHF TGCGCCAGCAGCCCAGGGGGCGTTGGTCAGCCCCAGCATTTT
TRBD1 TRBJ2-7 TRBV4-1 CASSHLSGDRGYYEQYF TGCGCCAGCAGCCACCTCTCGGGGGACAGGGGGTACTACGAGCAGTACTTC
TRBD1 TRBJ2-5 TRBV5-1 CASTPDREETQYF TGCGCCAGCACCCCGGACAGGGAAGAGACCCAGTACTTC
- TRBJ1-5 TRBV5-4 CASSQGGINQPQHF TGTGCCAGCAGCCAGGGAGGGATCAATCAGCCCCAGCATTTT
TRBD1 TRBJ1-1 TRBV5-6 CASSKGTGEAFF TGTGCCAGCAGCAAGGGGACAGGTGAAGCTTTCTTT
- TRBJ2-7 TRBV27 CASSLRGQPYEQYF TGTGCCAGCAGTTTGAGAGGACAACCGTACGAGCAGTACTTC